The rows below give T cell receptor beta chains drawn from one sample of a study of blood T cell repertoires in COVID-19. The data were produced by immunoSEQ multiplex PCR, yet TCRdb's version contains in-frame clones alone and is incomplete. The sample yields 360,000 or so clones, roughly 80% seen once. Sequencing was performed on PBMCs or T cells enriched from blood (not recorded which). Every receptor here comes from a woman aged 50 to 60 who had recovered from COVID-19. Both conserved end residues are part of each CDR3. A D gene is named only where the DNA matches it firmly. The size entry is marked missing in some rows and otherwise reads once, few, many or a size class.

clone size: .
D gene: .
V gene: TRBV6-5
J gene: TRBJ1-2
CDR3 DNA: TGTGCCAGCAGTTACGCCCAGGGAGGGTATGGCTACACCTTC
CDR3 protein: CASSYAQGGYGYTF

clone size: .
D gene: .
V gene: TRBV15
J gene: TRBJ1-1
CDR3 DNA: TGTGCCACCAGCCTACTGAACACTGAAGCTTTCTTT
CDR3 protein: CATSLLNTEAFF

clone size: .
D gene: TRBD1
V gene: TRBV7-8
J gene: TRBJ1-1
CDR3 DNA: TGTGCCAGCAGCTTAAGTGGCAGGGGGGCTGAAGCTTTCTTT
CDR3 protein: CASSLSGRGAEAFF

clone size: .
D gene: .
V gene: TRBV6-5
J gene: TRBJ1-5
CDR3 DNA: TGTGCCAGCAGCACAGGCCTTAGCAATCAGCCCCAGCATTTT
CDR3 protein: CASSTGLSNQPQHF

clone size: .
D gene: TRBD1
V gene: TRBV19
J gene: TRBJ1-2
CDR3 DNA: TGTGCCAGTAGTATGAGGACAGGGGATGGCTACACCTTC
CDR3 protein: CASSMRTGDGYTF

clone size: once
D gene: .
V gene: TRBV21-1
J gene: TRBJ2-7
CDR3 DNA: TGTGCCAGCAGCCCTTCCAGGGGATACGAGCAGTACTTC
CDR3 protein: CASSPSRGYEQYF

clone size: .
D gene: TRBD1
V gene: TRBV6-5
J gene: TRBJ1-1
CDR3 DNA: TGTGCCAGCAGTTACACAGGGGGCACTGAAGCTTTCTTT
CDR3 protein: CASSYTGGTEAFF

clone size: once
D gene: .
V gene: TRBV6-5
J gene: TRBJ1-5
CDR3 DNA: TGTGCCAGCAGACTCGGGGAGGGTCAGCCCCAGCATTTT
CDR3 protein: CASRLGEGQPQHF

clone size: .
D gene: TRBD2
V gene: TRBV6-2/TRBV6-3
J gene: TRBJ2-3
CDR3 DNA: TGTGCCAGCAGTGGACTAGCGGGAGCAGATACGCAGTATTTT
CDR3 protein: CASSGLAGADTQYF

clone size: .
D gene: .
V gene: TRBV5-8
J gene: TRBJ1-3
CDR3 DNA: TGTGCCAGCAGCTCGGGACTCCGAAACGGAAACACCATATATTTT
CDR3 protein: CASSSGLRNGNTIYF

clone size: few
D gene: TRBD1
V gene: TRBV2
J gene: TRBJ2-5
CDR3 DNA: TGTGCCAGCAGTGAGGGACAGGCGGCGTGGGGGACCCAGTACTTC
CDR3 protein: CASSEGQAAWGTQYF

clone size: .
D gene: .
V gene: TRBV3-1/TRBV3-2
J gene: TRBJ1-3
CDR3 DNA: TGTGCCAGCAGCCTCCAAACCCAGGGGCACTCTGGAAACACCATATATTTT
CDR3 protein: CASSLQTQGHSGNTIYF

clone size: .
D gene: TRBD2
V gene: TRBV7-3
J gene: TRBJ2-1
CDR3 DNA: TGTGCCAGCAGCCGAACTAGCGGGGGCTCCTACAATGAGCAGTTCTTC
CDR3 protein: CASSRTSGGSYNEQFF

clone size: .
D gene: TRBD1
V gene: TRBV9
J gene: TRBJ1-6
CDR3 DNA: TGTGCCAGCAGCGTAGACCCGGACAGGGTAAATTCACCCCTCCACTTT
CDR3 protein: CASSVDPDRVNSPLHF

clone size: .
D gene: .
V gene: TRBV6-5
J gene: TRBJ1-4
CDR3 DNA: TGTGCCAGCGGCCCCGGGGATGCTAATGAAAAACTGTTTTTT
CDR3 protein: CASGPGDANEKLFF

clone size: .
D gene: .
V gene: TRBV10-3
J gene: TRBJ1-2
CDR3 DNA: TGTGCCATCAGTGAGGTGGAGGGACGAGGCTACACCTTC
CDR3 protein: CAISEVEGRGYTF

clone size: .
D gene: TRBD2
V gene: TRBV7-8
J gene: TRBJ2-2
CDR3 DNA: TGTGCCAGCAGCTTAGGCCCAGCGGGGGGCACCGGGGAGCTGTTTTTT
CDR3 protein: CASSLGPAGGTGELFF

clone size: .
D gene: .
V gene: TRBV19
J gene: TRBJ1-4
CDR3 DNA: TGTGCCAGTAGCGACAGTGGCCGGGAAAAACTGTTTTTT
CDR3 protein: CASSDSGREKLFF

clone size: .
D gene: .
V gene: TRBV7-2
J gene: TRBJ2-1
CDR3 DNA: TGTGCCAGCAGCTTAGTAGGCGGAAGAGTCAATGAGCAGTTCTTC
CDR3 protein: CASSLVGGRVNEQFF

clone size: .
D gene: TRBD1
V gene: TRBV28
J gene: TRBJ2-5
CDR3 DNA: TGTGCCAGCAGTTTACGTCTGCCCGGGACAGGGGGGCGAGTTTCCCAAGAGACCCAGTACTTC
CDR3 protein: CASSLRLPGTGGRVSQETQYF

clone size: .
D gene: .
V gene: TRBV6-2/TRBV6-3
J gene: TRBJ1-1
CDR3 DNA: TGTGCCAGCAGTTACGCCGCCTCGCACGGTGTAACTGAAGCTTTCTTT
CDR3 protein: CASSYAASHGVTEAFF

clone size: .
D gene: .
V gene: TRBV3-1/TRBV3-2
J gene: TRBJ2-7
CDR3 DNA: TGTGCCAGCAGCCAATACAACGAGCAGTACTTC
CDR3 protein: CASSQYNEQYF

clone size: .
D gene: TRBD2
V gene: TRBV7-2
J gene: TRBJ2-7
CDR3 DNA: TGTGCCAGCGGCGAGACTAGCGGGACCTACGAGCAGTACTTC
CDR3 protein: CASGETSGTYEQYF

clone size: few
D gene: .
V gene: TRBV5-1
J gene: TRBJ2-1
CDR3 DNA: TGCGCCAGCAGCTTGGCACTAGCAGAGCAGTTCTTC
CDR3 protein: CASSLALAEQFF

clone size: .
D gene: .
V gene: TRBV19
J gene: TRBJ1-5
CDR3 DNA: TGTGCCAGTGCCAGAGAGGGCAGACCCTACAATCAGCCCCAGCATTTT
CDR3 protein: CASAREGRPYNQPQHF

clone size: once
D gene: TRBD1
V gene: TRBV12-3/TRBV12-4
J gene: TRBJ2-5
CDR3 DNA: TGTGCCAGCAGTTTAAGGACAGGAAAGACCCAGTACTTC
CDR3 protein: CASSLRTGKTQYF

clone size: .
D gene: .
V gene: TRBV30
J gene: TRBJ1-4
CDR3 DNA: TGTGCCTGGAGTGTAAGGAGGAATGAAAAACTGTTTTTT
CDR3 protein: CAWSVRRNEKLFF

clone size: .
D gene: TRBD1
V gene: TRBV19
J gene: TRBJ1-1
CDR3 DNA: TGTGCCAGTAGTGATGCGCGACAGGGGTGGAACACTGAAGCTTTCTTT
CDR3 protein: CASSDARQGWNTEAFF

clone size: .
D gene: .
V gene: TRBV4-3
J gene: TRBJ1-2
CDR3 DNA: TGCGCCAGCAGCCAAGGCCGGGTGGAGGGCTACACCTTC
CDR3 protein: CASSQGRVEGYTF

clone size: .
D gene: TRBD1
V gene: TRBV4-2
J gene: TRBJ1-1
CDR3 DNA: TGTGCCAGCAGCCAAGGAACGGGACAGGGGGCGAACACTGAAGCTTTCTTT
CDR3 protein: CASSQGTGQGANTEAFF

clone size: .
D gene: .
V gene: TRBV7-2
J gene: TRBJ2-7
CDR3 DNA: TGTGCCAGCAGCTTCGCAGGGGCAGGGTGGAGCAACGAGCAGTACTTC
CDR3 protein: CASSFAGAGWSNEQYF

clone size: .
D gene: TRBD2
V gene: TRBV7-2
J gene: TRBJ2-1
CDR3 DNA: TGTGCCAGCAGCTTATGGCGGGAGAGATCCTACAATGAGCAGTTCTTC
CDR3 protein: CASSLWRERSYNEQFF

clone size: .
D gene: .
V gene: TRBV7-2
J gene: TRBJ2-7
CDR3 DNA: TGTGCCAGCAGCCCCACAGTCTACGAGCAGTACTTC
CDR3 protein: CASSPTVYEQYF

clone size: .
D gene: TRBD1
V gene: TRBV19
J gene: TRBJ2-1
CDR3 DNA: TGTGCCAGTAGTATAGGGACAGGGGGCTTCAATGAGCAGTTCTTC
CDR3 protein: CASSIGTGGFNEQFF

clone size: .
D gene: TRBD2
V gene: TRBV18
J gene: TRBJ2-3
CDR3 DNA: TGTGCCAGCTCACGGACTAGCGGGGACACCTTCCTCACAGATACGCAGTATTTT
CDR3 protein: CASSRTSGDTFLTDTQYF

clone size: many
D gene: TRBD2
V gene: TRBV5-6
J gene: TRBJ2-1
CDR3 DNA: TGTGCCAGCAGCTTGGCCAGCTTTACGACTAGCGGGGTCTACAATGAGCAGTTCTTC
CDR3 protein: CASSLASFTTSGVYNEQFF

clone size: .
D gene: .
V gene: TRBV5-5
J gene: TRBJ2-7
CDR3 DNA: TGTGCCAGCAGTTCAGGGGATGCCTTATCCTACGAGCAGTACTTC
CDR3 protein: CASSSGDALSYEQYF

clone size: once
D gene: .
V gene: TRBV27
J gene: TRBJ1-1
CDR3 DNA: TGTGCCAGCAGTTTAGCGGAGAACACTGAAGCTTTCTTT
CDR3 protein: CASSLAENTEAFF

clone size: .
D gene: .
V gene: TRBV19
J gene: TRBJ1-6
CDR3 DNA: TGTGCCAGTAGTCGGACCGGGAACGGCTCACCCCTCCACTTT
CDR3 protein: CASSRTGNGSPLHF

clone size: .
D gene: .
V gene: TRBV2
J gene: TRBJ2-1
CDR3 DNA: TGTGCCAGCAGTGAAGATACAGTCAACAATGAGCAGTTCTTC
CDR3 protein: CASSEDTVNNEQFF

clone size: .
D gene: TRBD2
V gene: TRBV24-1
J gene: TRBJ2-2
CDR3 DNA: TGTGCCACCAGTGATGAAGGACTAGCGGGGGTCACCGGGGAGCTGTTTTTT
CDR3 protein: CATSDEGLAGVTGELFF

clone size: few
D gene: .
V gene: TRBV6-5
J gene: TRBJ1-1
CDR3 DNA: TGTGCCAGCATCAGGGATGAAGCTTTCTTT
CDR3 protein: CASIRDEAFF

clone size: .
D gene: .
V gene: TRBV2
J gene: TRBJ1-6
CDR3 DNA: TGTGCCAGCAGTCCAATGGCAACTAATTCACCCCTCCACTTT
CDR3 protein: CASSPMATNSPLHF

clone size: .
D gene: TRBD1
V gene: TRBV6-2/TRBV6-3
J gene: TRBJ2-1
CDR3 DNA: TGTGCCAGCAGTCGTCGGGACAGGGGGTTGCTCTTC
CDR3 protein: CASSRRDRGLLF

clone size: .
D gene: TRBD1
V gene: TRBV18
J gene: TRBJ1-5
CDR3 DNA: TGTGCCAGCTCCCATAAAGAGGACAGGGGGCTGACTCAGCCCCAGCATTTT
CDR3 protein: CASSHKEDRGLTQPQHF

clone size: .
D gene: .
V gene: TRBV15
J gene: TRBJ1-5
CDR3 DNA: TGTGCCACCAGCAGGTACACCAATCAGCCCCAGCATTTT
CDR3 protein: CATSRYTNQPQHF

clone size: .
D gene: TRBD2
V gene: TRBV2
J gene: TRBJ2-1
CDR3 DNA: TGTGCCACCAGGACTAGCGGTGACAATGAGCAGTTCTTC
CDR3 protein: CATRTSGDNEQFF

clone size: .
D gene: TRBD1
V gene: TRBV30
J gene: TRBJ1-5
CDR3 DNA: TGTGCCTGGAGTGAGACAGGGGCGCTTCAGCCCCAGCATTTT
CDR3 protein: CAWSETGALQPQHF